Listed below are T cell receptor beta chains from one sample, sequenced in a study of shared clonotypes between healthy human individuals. Sequenced by immunoSEQ multiplex PCR; TCRdb stores in-frame clones only, minus some. The sample includes some 650,000 clones, around 97% of them seen just once. Sequencing input: naive CD4+ T cells sorted from blood. The source is a woman between 25 and 40 years old in good health. Each CDR3 is given with its conserved first and last residue. The D gene is left open where the match is weak. Clone size is not always given. Where it is, it says once, few, many or a class for expanded clones.

j_call | v_call | clone_size | d_call | cdr3_aa | cdr3_nt
TRBJ2-6 | TRBV7-3 | - | - | CASSLRSGSGANVLTF | TGTGCCAGCAGCTTAAGGTCGGGGTCTGGGGCCAACGTCCTGACTTTC
TRBJ2-1 | TRBV11-2 | - | - | CASSLAAYNEQFF | TGTGCCAGCAGCTTAGCAGCCTACAATGAGCAGTTCTTC
TRBJ2-5 | TRBV25-1 | - | - | CASSDRVAETQYF | TGTGCCAGCAGTGACAGGGTCGCGGAGACCCAGTACTTC
TRBJ2-3 | TRBV13 | - | - | CARLWDCPADTQYF | TGTGCCCGACTTTGGGACTGCCCTGCAGATACGCAGTATTTT
TRBJ2-7 | TRBV6-6 | - | - | CASSDKGHRYF | TGTGCCAGCAGTGATAAAGGGCATCGGTACTTC
TRBJ2-5 | TRBV28 | - | - | CASSWRVETQYF | TGTGCCAGCAGTTGGAGGGTTGAGACCCAGTACTTC
TRBJ2-1 | TRBV7-9 | - | TRBD2 | CASSPRLAGVGEQFF | TGTGCCAGCAGCCCACGACTAGCGGGAGTGGGTGAGCAGTTCTTC
TRBJ2-5 | TRBV27 | - | TRBD2 | CASSPYGLAGRGKETQYF | TGTGCCAGCAGTCCCTATGGACTAGCGGGACGGGGTAAAGAGACCCAGTACTTC
TRBJ2-7 | TRBV18 | - | - | CASSPVGGPYEQYF | TGTGCCAGCTCACCAGTCGGGGGCCCCTACGAGCAGTACTTC
TRBJ2-4 | TRBV6-1 | - | - | CASSVRGKSIAKNIQYF | TGTGCCAGCAGTGTCAGGGGTAAGAGTATCGCCAAAAACATTCAGTACTTC
TRBJ2-2 | TRBV28 | - | - | CATKGLTELFF | TGTGCCACGAAGGGACTTACGGAGCTGTTTTTT
TRBJ2-5 | TRBV5-1 | - | - | CASSLPRIGGKQETQYF | TGCGCCAGCAGCTTACCAAGGATCGGGGGTAAACAAGAGACCCAGTACTTC
TRBJ1-2 | TRBV5-8 | - | - | CASSSYEFGYTF | TGTGCCAGCAGCTCATACGAGTTTGGCTACACCTTC
TRBJ2-3 | TRBV5-1 | - | - | CASSLARGGLTDTQYF | TGCGCCAGCAGCTTGGCCAGAGGGGGTCTGACAGATACGCAGTATTTT
TRBJ2-7 | TRBV6-5 | - | - | CASRREEPYEQYF | TGTGCCAGCAGGAGGGAGGAACCCTACGAGCAGTACTTC
TRBJ2-1 | TRBV7-2 | - | TRBD2 | CASSRKRTSSYNEQFF | TGTGCCAGCAGCCGAAAACGGACTAGCAGTTACAATGAGCAGTTCTTC
TRBJ2-5 | TRBV5-4 | - | - | CASRKLDSQETQYF | TGTGCCAGCAGAAAACTGGACAGCCAAGAGACCCAGTACTTC
TRBJ2-7 | TRBV19 | - | - | CASRWSQGPYEQYF | TGTGCCAGTAGATGGTCGCAGGGCCCCTACGAGCAGTACTTC
TRBJ1-2 | TRBV6-5 | - | - | CASSPTGNGYTF | TGTGCCAGCAGCCCTACAGGGAACGGCTACACCTTC
TRBJ2-2 | TRBV19 | once | - | CASRGISGNPGWTGELFF | TGTGCCAGTAGGGGGATATCCGGGAATCCCGGTTGGACCGGGGAGCTGTTTTTT
TRBJ1-1 | TRBV5-1 | - | - | CASSRGAENTEAFF | TGCGCCAGCAGCCGGGGGGCGGAGAACACTGAAGCTTTCTTT
TRBJ2-1 | TRBV5-1 | - | TRBD2 | CASSLGTSGRHEQFF | TGCGCCAGCAGCTTGGGGACTAGCGGGAGGCATGAGCAGTTCTTC
TRBJ1-1 | TRBV10-2 | - | - | CASSEIPNTEAFF | TGCGCCAGCAGTGAAATCCCGAACACTGAAGCTTTCTTT
TRBJ2-2 | TRBV7-8 | once | - | CATPVYSGTNTGELFF | TGTGCCACCCCTGTCTATTCCGGGACTAACACCGGGGAGCTGTTTTTT
TRBJ2-7 | TRBV5-1 | - | - | CASSLLLNYEQYF | TGCGCCAGCAGCTTGCTCCTAAACTACGAGCAGTACTTC
TRBJ1-2 | TRBV6-5 | - | TRBD1 | CASRSGTDFYGYTF | TGTGCCAGCAGATCCGGGACAGATTTCTATGGCTACACCTTC
TRBJ1-5 | TRBV21-1 | - | - | CASSTSGQGEGNQPQHF | TGTGCCAGCAGCACGTCCGGACAGGGAGAGGGCAATCAGCCCCAGCATTTT
TRBJ1-4 | TRBV30 | - | - | CAWSGGGPNEKLFF | TGTGCCTGGAGTGGCGGGGGGCCTAATGAAAAACTGTTTTTT
TRBJ2-7 | TRBV7-2 | - | - | CASSPWTATREQYF | TGTGCCAGCAGCCCATGGACAGCGACGAGGGAGCAGTACTTC
TRBJ1-5 | TRBV27 | few | TRBD1 | CASSPQGAMSNQPQHF | TGTGCCAGCAGTCCGCAGGGGGCGATGAGCAATCAGCCCCAGCATTTT
TRBJ2-3 | TRBV19 | once | - | CASTPGPSTDTQYF | TGTGCCAGTACCCCCGGGCCTAGCACAGATACGCAGTATTTT
TRBJ2-1 | TRBV28 | - | - | CASSLRDRQFF | TGTGCCAGCAGTTTGAGGGACCGGCAGTTCTTC
TRBJ1-5 | TRBV28 | once | TRBD1 | CALDRDQPQHF | TGTGCTCTCGACAGGGATCAGCCCCAGCATTTT
TRBJ1-2 | TRBV27 | - | - | CASSPGERLAGYTF | TGTGCCAGCAGCCCGGGGGAGCGGTTGGCTGGCTACACCTTC
TRBJ1-3 | TRBV5-1 | - | - | CASTEGGSTGNTIYF | TGCGCCAGCACCGAGGGGGGTTCAACTGGAAACACCATATATTTT
TRBJ2-7 | TRBV5-6 | - | - | CASSLLTVGEQYF | TGTGCCAGCAGCTTGTTAACAGTAGGGGAGCAGTACTTC
TRBJ2-1 | TRBV29-1 | - | - | CSVEYNEQFF | TGCAGCGTTGAATATAATGAGCAGTTCTTC
TRBJ2-7 | TRBV5-1 | - | - | CASSLRGIYEQYF | TGCGCCAGCAGCTTGAGGGGCATCTACGAGCAGTACTTC
TRBJ2-5 | TRBV27 | - | - | CASSERFPGTQYF | TGTGCCAGCAGTGAGAGGTTCCCCGGGACCCAGTACTTC
TRBJ2-3 | TRBV28 | - | TRBD2 | CASSLLAAGTSRRTDTQYF | TGTGCCAGCAGTTTATTGGCCGCGGGGACTAGCAGGCGCACAGATACGCAGTATTTT
TRBJ1-5 | TRBV7-2 | - | - | CASSLGSGGNQPQHF | TGTGCCAGCAGCTTAGGCTCCGGGGGCAATCAGCCCCAGCATTTT
TRBJ1-4 | TRBV29-1 | - | - | CSVVGSNNEKLFF | TGCAGCGTTGTCGGGAGTAATAATGAAAAACTGTTTTTT
TRBJ1-3 | TRBV18 | - | - | CASTPESQFTSGNTIYF | TGTGCCAGCACGCCCGAGAGCCAGTTTACCTCTGGAAACACCATATATTTT
TRBJ2-7 | TRBV28 | - | - | CASSPSRGYEQYF | TGTGCCAGCAGTCCGAGCAGGGGCTACGAGCAGTACTTC
TRBJ2-3 | TRBV15 | - | - | CATTSSREAQYF | TGTGCCACCACCTCGTCGAGGGAGGCGCAGTATTTT
TRBJ2-1 | TRBV28 | - | - | CASRIRGGFYNEQFF | TGTGCCAGCAGGATCAGGGGGGGTTTTTACAATGAGCAGTTCTTC
TRBJ1-2 | TRBV19 | - | - | CASSIAGATNYGYTF | TGTGCCAGTAGTATAGCAGGGGCAACAAACTATGGCTACACCTTC
TRBJ2-3 | TRBV28 | - | - | CASSFVGTGTDTQYF | TGTGCCAGCAGTTTTGTCGGGACTGGCACAGATACGCAGTATTTT
TRBJ2-1 | TRBV5-1 | - | - | CASNALGSSYNEQFF | TGCGCCAGCAATGCCCTCGGGAGCTCCTACAATGAGCAGTTCTTC
TRBJ1-2 | TRBV28 | once | TRBD1 | CASRRFRAWGQGSGYGYTF | TGTGCCAGCAGGAGGTTCAGGGCTTGGGGACAGGGCTCTGGCTATGGCTACACCTTC
TRBJ1-5 | TRBV11-2 | few | - | CASSLVGVQPQHF | TGTGCCAGCAGCTTAGTGGGAGTTCAGCCCCAGCATTTT
TRBJ1-1 | TRBV11-2 | - | - | CASSLEEGTEAFF | TGTGCCAGCAGCTTAGAGGAGGGAACTGAAGCTTTCTTT
TRBJ2-5 | TRBV10-1 | - | TRBD1 | CASKLQGARETQYF | TGCGCCAGCAAACTCCAGGGGGCTCGAGAGACCCAGTACTTC